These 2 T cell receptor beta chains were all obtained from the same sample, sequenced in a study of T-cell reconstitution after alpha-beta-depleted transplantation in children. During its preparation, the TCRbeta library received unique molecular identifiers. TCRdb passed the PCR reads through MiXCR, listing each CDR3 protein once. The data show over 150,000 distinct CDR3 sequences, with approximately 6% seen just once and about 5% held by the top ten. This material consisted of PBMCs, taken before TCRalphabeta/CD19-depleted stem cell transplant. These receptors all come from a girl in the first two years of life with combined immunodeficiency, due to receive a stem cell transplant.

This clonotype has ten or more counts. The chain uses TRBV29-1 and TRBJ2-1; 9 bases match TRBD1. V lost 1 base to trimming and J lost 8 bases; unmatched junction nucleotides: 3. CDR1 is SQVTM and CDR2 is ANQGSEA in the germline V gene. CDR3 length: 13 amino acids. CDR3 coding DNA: TGCAGCGTTGAAGGGACAGGGGCCGATGAGCAGTTCTTC. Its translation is CSVEGTGADEQFF.

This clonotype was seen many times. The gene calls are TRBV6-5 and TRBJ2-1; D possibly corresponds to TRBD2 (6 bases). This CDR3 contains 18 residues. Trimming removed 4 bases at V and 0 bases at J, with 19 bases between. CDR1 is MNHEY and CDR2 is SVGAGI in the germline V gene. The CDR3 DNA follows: TGTGCCAGCAGTTGGGGGGTGCTAGCGCCAAGCTCCTACAATGAGCAGTTCTTC. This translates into CASSWGVLAPSSYNEQFF.